This T cell receptor (beta chain) was recorded in a study of blood T cell repertoires in COVID-19. Clones were sequenced by immunoSEQ multiplex PCR, and TCRdb holds only the in-frame ones, with some missing. The sample lists roughly 250,000 clones; about 86% were seen once. The germline V gene has CDR1 LGHDT and CDR2 YNNKEL (reference sequence). Trimming removed 4 bases from V and 5 bases from J, with 20 bases in between. The CDR3 has 16 residues. The receptor comes from a woman between 25 and 40 years old with COVID-19, enrolled during active disease. Sequenced sample: peripheral blood. V is TRBV3-1 (or the pseudogene TRBV3-2) and J is TRBJ2-5; possible D gene TRBD1, 7 bases. The CDR3 sequence: CASSPGGGALMETQYF. DNA of the CDR3: TGTGCCAGCAGCCCTGGAGGGGGCGCGTTAATGGAGACCCAGTACTTC.